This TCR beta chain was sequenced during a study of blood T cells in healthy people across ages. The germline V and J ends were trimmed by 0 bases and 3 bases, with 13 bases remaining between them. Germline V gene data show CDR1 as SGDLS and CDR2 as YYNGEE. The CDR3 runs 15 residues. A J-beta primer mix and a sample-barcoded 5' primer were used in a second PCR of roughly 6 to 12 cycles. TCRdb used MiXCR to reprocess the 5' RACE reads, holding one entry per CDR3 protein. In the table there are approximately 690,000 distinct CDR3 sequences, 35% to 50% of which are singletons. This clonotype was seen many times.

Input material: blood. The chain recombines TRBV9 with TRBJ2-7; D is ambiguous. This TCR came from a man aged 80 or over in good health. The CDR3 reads CASSVVPGIYYEQYF. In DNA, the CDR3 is TGTGCCAGCAGCGTAGTCCCGGGTATATACTACGAGCAGTACTTC.